The rows below give T cell receptor beta chains drawn from one sample of a study of T-cell reconstitution after alpha-beta-depleted transplantation in children. Each CDR3 protein is one row after TCRdb ran MiXCR on the PCR reads. The sample has 500,000 to 650,000 distinct CDR3 sequences, approximately 10% seen once. The sequencing here drew on PBMCs, mostly from graft donor cells, taken 180 days after TCRalphabeta/CD19-depleted stem cell transplant. The receptor source for this set is a female patient under 10 years old who had a stem cell transplant for aplastic anemia, so the T cells may come from the graft donor. CDR3s include the opening cysteine and the closing phenylalanine or tryptophan. D genes are given only for firm matches. The size entry is marked missing in some rows and otherwise reads once, few, many or a size class.

J gene	clone size	V gene	CDR3 length	D gene	CDR3 DNA	CDR3 protein
TRBJ2-1	few	TRBV29-1	17	TRBD2	TGCAGCGTCGGACTAGCATCAAGACAGAGCTCCTACAATGAGCAGTTCTTC	CSVGLASRQSSYNEQFF
TRBJ1-2	many	TRBV28	14	TRBD1	TGTGCCAGCAGTTTAGTCAGGGGGTCGCATGGCTACACCTTC	CASSLVRGSHGYTF
TRBJ2-5	many	TRBV5-1	16	TRBD1	TGCGCCAGCAGCTTTTTACAACAGGGGGCCGGGGAGACCCAGTACTTC	CASSFLQQGAGETQYF
TRBJ1-2	few	TRBV20-1	13	TRBD1	TGCAGTGCGCGGGGACAGGGGGCGCGAGGCTACACCTTC	CSARGQGARGYTF
TRBJ1-5	few	TRBV19	14	TRBD1	TGTGCCAGTACTCTGGGACAGGAGATTCAGCCCCAGCATTTT	CASTLGQEIQPQHF
TRBJ2-1	.	TRBV4-2	16	TRBD1	TGTGCCAGCAGCCAGAAGCCAGGGGGACAAAACAATGAGCAGTTCTTC	CASSQKPGGQNNEQFF
TRBJ1-2	few	TRBV7-8	10	TRBD1	TGTGCCAGCAGCCACGGGACAGGCCAATTC	CASSHGTGQF
TRBJ2-1	once	TRBV27	15	TRBD2	TGTGCCAGCACCTACGGGACTAGCCCCTCCAATGAGCAGTTCTTC	CASTYGTSPSNEQFF
TRBJ2-1	.	TRBV18	15	TRBD2	TGTGCCAGCTCACCTTCTAGCGGGAGGGCTCCTGAGCAGTTCTTC	CASSPSSGRAPEQFF
TRBJ2-7	.	TRBV6-5	16	TRBD1	TGTGCCAGCAGTCAGTATGACAGGGACCACCCTTACGAGCAGTACTTC	CASSQYDRDHPYEQYF
TRBJ2-7	.	TRBV6-1	16	.	TGTGCCAGCATCCTGACCCAGGGCTTATCCTCCTACGAGCAGTACTTC	CASILTQGLSSYEQYF
TRBJ1-5	few	TRBV10-3	16	.	TGTGCCATCAGTGAAGAACACCCTCATAGCAATCAGCCCCAGCATTTT	CAISEEHPHSNQPQHF
TRBJ1-2	few	TRBV10-3	14	.	TGTGCCATCAGTGAGTCGGCCGGGCGGGATGGCTACACCTTC	CAISESAGRDGYTF
TRBJ2-5	few	TRBV7-9	14	TRBD2	TGTGCCAGCAGCTCTAGCGGGAGGCAAGAGACCCAGTACTTC	CASSSSGRQETQYF
TRBJ1-2	.	TRBV10-3	12	.	TGTGCCATCAGTGAGGCTGAGGATGGCTACACCTTC	CAISEAEDGYTF
TRBJ2-4	few	TRBV11-3	17	.	TGTGCCAGCAGCTTAGCCTACCGGAGGGGGACCAAAAACATTCAGTACTTC	CASSLAYRRGTKNIQYF
TRBJ2-7	.	TRBV29-1	11	.	TGCAGCGTTTCCCTAGGGGACGAGCAGTACTTC	CSVSLGDEQYF
TRBJ2-7	many	TRBV25-1	18	TRBD2	TGTGCCAGCAGTGAAAATTCCCCCCCTAGCGGGATTACCTACGAGCAGTACTTC	CASSENSPPSGITYEQYF
TRBJ2-1	.	TRBV4-2	13	.	TGTGCCAGCAGCCAAGATCGTTTCCATGAGCAGTTCTTC	CASSQDRFHEQFF
TRBJ2-7	many	TRBV27	15	TRBD1	TGTGCCAGCAGTGAATTCCGGGACAGGGGCTACGAGCAGTACTTC	CASSEFRDRGYEQYF
TRBJ1-1	many	TRBV28	14	TRBD1	TGTGCCAGCAGCCCGGGACAGGTGGAAACTGAAGCTTTCTTT	CASSPGQVETEAFF
TRBJ1-4	.	TRBV9	16	.	TGTGCCAGCAGCGCAGGTGCTGCAGGCCTTAATGAAAAACTGTTTTTT	CASSAGAAGLNEKLFF
TRBJ2-5	.	TRBV5-1	15	TRBD2	TGCGCCAGCAGCTATCGGACTAGCGGGAGGAGGCCCCAGTACTTC	CASSYRTSGRRPQYF
TRBJ1-2	few	TRBV6-1	13	TRBD1	TGTGCCAGCAGAATCGGACAGGAGGAAGGCTACACCTTC	CASRIGQEEGYTF
TRBJ2-2	.	TRBV29-1	15	TRBD2	TGCAGCGTTGAAGAGAGCGGGAGAGGCACCGGGGAGCTGTTTTTT	CSVEESGRGTGELFF
TRBJ2-3	.	TRBV2	16	.	TGTGCCAGCAGTCTCCGGGACTCTCGTATAGGGGATACGCAGTATTTT	CASSLRDSRIGDTQYF
TRBJ2-1	few	TRBV29-1	17	.	TGCAGCGTTGAGCTTTTAGCACGGTCCCGACCTTACAATGAGCAGTTCTTC	CSVELLARSRPYNEQFF
TRBJ2-1	few	TRBV9	12	.	TGTGCCAGCAGCGTCCCAGACAATGAGCAGTTCTTC	CASSVPDNEQFF
TRBJ2-3	few	TRBV14	14	.	TGTGCCAGCAGCCCCCCGTGGGGGGAAGATACGCAGTATTTT	CASSPPWGEDTQYF
TRBJ2-1	.	TRBV28	16	TRBD2	TGTGCCAGCGGCGGGACTACTTCTCTGCCCTACAATGAGCAGTTCTTC	CASGGTTSLPYNEQFF
TRBJ2-1	few	TRBV4-1	18	.	TGCGCCAGCAGCCAAGAGGGCTCACGTTGGACTTTCGGGAATGAGCAGTTCTTC	CASSQEGSRWTFGNEQFF
TRBJ2-1	.	TRBV5-1	15	TRBD2	TGCGCCAGCAGCTTGGGGATCGGGAGGTACAATGAGCAGTTCTTC	CASSLGIGRYNEQFF
TRBJ2-7	few	TRBV7-2	13	.	TGTGCCAGCAGCCCCACGAGCTCCTACGAGCAGTACTTC	CASSPTSSYEQYF
TRBJ2-1	few	TRBV15	15	TRBD1	TGTGCCACCAGCCCGGGACAGGGACTCTACAATGAGCAGTTCTTC	CATSPGQGLYNEQFF
TRBJ2-1	.	TRBV10-3	16	TRBD2	TGTGCCATCAGTGAGTCGACTAGCGGGATATTCGATGAGCAGTTCTTC	CAISESTSGIFDEQFF
TRBJ2-7	many	TRBV29-1	14	.	TGCAGCGTTGAATTGGCGACAGGCGCCTACGAGCAGTACTTC	CSVELATGAYEQYF
TRBJ2-1	.	TRBV28	15	.	TGTGCCAGCAGCACCGACCTAGGATCGTCGAATGAGCAGTTCTTC	CASSTDLGSSNEQFF
TRBJ1-5	.	TRBV12-3/TRBV12-4	17	TRBD1	TGTGCCAGCAGTTTAGCCTCCGGGACAGGCCGGAATCAGCCCCAGCATTTT	CASSLASGTGRNQPQHF
TRBJ2-7	few	TRBV7-2	14	.	TGTGCCAGCAGCTTAGTAGGCGAAACCTACGAGCAGTACTTC	CASSLVGETYEQYF
TRBJ2-5	few	TRBV27	13	.	TGTGCCAGCAGTCACAGGGAACAAGAGACCCAGTACTTC	CASSHREQETQYF
TRBJ2-1	.	TRBV18	16	.	TGTGCCAGCTCACCACCGGTTCCTCTGGCCTACAATGAGCAGTTCTTC	CASSPPVPLAYNEQFF
TRBJ2-1	.	TRBV5-5	17	TRBD2	TGTGCCAGCAGCTTGGCATACTCCGGGACTAGTATCAGTGAGCAGTTCTTC	CASSLAYSGTSISEQFF
TRBJ2-7	few	TRBV9	15	TRBD1	TGTGCCAGCAGCGTAGATGGACAGGGGGCTGATGAGCAGTACTTC	CASSVDGQGADEQYF
TRBJ2-1	.	TRBV9	18	TRBD2	TGTGCCAGCAGCACGACTAGCGGTGAATATAGCTCCTACAATGAGCAGTTCTTC	CASSTTSGEYSSYNEQFF
TRBJ1-5	many	TRBV28	16	TRBD1	TGTGCCAGCAGTTTTAGGACAGGGGGACTCAATCAGCCCCAGCATTTT	CASSFRTGGLNQPQHF
TRBJ1-5	.	TRBV28	13	.	TGTGCCAGCAGGCATGACAGCAATCAGCCCCAGCATTTT	CASRHDSNQPQHF
TRBJ2-2	few	TRBV28	15	.	TGTGCCAGCAGTTATAGGGCTATGGGGACCGGGGAGCTGTTTTTT	CASSYRAMGTGELFF
TRBJ2-2	.	TRBV5-1	15	.	TGCGCCAGCAGCGTTTCGGGGACTCCGCCCGGGGAGCTGTTTTTT	CASSVSGTPPGELFF
TRBJ2-2	many	TRBV18	15	.	TGTGCCAGCTCACCATTGTCGCTTGTCAAAGGGGAGCTGTTTTTT	CASSPLSLVKGELFF